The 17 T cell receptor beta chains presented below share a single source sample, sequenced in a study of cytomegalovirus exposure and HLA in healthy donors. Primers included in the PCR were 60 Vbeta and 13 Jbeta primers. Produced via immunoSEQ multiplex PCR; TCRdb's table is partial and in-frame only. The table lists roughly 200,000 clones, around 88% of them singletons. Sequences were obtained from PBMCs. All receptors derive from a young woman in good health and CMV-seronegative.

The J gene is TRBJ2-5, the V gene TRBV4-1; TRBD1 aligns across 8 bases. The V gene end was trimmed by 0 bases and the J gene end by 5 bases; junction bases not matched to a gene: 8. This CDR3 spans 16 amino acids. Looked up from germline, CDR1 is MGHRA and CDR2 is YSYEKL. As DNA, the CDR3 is TGCGCCAGCAGCCAAGAGACATACAGGGGGACGGAGACCCAGTACTTC. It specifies CASSQETYRGTETQYF.

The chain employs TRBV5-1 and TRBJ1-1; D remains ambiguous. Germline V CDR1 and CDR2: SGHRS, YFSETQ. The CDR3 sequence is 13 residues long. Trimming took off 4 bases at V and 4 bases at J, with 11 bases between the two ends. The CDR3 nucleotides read TGCGCCAGCAGCAGGGAGGTCGGCACTGAAGCTTTCTTT. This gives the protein CASSREVGTEAFF. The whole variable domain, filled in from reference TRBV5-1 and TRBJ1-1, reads KAGVTQTPRYLIKTRGQQVTLSCSPISGHRSVSWYQQTPGQGLQFLFEYFSETQRNKGNFPGRFSGRQFSNSRSEMNVSTLELGDSALYLCASSREVGTEAFFGQGTRLTVV.

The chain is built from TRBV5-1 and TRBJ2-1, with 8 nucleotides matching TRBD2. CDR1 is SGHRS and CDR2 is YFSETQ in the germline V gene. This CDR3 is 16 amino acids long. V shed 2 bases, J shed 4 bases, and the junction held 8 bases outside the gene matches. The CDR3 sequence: CASSFSGTRDYNEQFF. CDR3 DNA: TGCGCCAGCAGCTTCTCCGGGACTAGGGATTACAATGAGCAGTTCTTC.

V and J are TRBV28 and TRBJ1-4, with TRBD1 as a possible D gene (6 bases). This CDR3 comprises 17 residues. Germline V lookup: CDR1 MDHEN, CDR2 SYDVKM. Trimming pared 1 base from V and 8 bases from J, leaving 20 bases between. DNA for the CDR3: TGTGCCAGCAGTTTATCTGTCCTCGCGGGGGGGGGCGAAAAACTGTTTTTT. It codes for CASSLSVLAGGGEKLFF.

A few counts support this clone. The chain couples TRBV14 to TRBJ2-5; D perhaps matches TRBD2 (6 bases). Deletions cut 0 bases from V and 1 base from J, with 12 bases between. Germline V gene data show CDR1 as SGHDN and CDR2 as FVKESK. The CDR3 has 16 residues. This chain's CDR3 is CASSQDLGRGQETQYF. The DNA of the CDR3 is TGTGCCAGCAGCCAAGATCTCGGGCGGGGCCAAGAGACCCAGTACTTC.

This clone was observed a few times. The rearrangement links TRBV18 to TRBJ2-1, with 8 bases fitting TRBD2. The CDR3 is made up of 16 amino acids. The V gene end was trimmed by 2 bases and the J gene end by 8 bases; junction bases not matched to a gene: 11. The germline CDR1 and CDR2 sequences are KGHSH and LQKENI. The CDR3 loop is CASSPTPGGPGDEQFF. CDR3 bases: TGTGCCAGCTCACCAACCCCGGGAGGGCCGGGGGATGAGCAGTTCTTC.

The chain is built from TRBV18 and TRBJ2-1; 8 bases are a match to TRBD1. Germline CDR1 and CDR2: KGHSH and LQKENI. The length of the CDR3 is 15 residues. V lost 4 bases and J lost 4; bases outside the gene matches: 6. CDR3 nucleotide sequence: TGTGCCAGCTCACTTCGACAGGGGCTGTACAATGAGCAGTTCTTC. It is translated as CASSLRQGLYNEQFF. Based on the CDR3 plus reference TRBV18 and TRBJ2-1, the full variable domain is NAGVMQNPRHLVRRRGQEARLRCSPMKGHSHVYWYRQLPEEGLKFMVYLQKENIIDESGMPKERFSAEFPKEGPSILRIQQVVRGDSAAYFCASSLRQGLYNEQFFGPGTRLTVL.

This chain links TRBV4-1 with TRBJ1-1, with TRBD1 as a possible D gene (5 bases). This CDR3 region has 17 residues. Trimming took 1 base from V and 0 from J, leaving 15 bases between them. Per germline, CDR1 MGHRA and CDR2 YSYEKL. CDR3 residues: CASSQVWGVGMNTEAFF. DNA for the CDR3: TGCGCCAGCAGCCAAGTGTGGGGGGTAGGCATGAACACTGAAGCTTTCTTT.

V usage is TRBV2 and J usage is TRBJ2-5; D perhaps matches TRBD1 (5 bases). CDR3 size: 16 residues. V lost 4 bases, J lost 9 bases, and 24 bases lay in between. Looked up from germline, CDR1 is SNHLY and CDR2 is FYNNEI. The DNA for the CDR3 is TGTGCCAGCAGTGGTGGCCTAGGGGCGGCGGAGTGGTCCCAGTACTTC. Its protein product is CASSGGLGAAEWSQYF.

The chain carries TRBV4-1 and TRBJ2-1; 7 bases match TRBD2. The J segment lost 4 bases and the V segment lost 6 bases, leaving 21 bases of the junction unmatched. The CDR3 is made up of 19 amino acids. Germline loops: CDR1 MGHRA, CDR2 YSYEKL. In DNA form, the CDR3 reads TGCGCCAGCAGTCAGAGTCGCCTAGCGGCACGGTCGGGGTACAATGAGCAGTTCTTC. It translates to CASSQSRLAARSGYNEQFF.

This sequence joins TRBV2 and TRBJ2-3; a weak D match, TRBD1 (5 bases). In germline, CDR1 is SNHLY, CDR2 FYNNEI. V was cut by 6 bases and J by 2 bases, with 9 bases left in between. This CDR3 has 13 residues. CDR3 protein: CASSRQNTDTQYF. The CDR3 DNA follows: TGTGCCAGCAGCCGACAGAACACAGATACGCAGTATTTT.

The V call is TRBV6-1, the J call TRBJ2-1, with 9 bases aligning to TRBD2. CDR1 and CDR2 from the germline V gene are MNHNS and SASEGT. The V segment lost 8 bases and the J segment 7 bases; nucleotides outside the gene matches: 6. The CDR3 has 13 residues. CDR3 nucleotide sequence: TGTGCCAGCGGAGCGGGGGGATTAAATGAGCAGTTCTTC. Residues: CASGAGGLNEQFF.

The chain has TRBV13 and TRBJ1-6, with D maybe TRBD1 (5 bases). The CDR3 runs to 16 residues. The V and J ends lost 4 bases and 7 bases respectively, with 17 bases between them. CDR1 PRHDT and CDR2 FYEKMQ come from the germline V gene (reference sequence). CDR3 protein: CASSSSRGTGNSPLHF. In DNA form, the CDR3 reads TGTGCCAGCAGCTCCAGCCGCGGGACGGGGAATTCACCCCTCCACTTT.

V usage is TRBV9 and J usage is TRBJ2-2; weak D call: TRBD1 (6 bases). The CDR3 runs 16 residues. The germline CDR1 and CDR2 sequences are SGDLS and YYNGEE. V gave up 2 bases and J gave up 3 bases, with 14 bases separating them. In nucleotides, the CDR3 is TGTGCCAGCAGCGTTTTCGGACAGACCTACACCGGGGAGCTGTTTTTT. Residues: CASSVFGQTYTGELFF.

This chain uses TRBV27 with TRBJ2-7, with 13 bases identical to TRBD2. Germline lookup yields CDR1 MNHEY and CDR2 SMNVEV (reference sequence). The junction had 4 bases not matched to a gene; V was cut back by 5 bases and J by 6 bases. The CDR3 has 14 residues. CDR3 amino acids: CASSPRLAGGEQYF. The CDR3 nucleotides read TGTGCCAGCAGTCCTCGACTAGCGGGAGGCGAGCAGTACTTC.

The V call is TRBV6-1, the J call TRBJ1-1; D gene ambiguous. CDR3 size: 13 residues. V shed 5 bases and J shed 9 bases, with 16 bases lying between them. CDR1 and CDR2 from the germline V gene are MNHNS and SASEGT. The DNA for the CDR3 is TGTGCCAGCAGTCTCACAGAAAGTGGGCAAGCTTTCTTT. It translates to CASSLTESGQAFF.

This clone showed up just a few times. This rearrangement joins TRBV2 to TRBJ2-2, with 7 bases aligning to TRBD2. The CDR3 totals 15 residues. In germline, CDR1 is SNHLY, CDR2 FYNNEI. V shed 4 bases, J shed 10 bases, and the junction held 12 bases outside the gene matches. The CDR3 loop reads CASSGLSGSQEELFF. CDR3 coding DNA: TGTGCCAGCAGTGGACTTAGCGGGTCGCAAGAGGAGCTGTTTTTT.